The present entry profiles one T cell receptor beta chain with its context. Germline V CDR1 and CDR2: MNHEY, SVGEGT. This CDR3 region has 17 residues. Trimming removed 0 bases at V and 4 bases at J, with 15 bases between. The study recruited people aged about 18 to 89 years across around 24 US areas. Using immunoSEQ multiplex PCR, the repertoire was profiled, and TCRdb retains in-frame clones only, with some absent. The sample comprises a few hundred thousand clones, roughly nine tenths of which are singletons, and over 3% rests with the top ten. The record originates from a study of blood T cell repertoires in COVID-19. Study-level information: Sources were T cells, B-cell-depleted T cells, or PBMCs; the material itself was cDNA or gDNA.

This clonotype originated in a woman in her fifties or sixties in a cohort exposed to, infected with or recovered from COVID-19 (not recorded which). V usage is TRBV6-2 or TRBV6-3 and J usage is TRBJ1-4, with D perhaps TRBD1 (5 bases). Sample: PBMCs or T cells enriched from blood (not recorded which). CDR3 residues: CASSYSIPTGGNEKLFF. The CDR3 DNA follows: TGTGCCAGCAGTTACTCGATACCGACGGGGGGTAATGAAAAACTGTTTTTT.